The TCR beta chain described here comes from a study of identical twins. TCRdb redid the calling of the 5' RACE reads with MiXCR, one entry per CDR3 protein. The sample yields hundreds of thousands of distinct CDR3 sequences, 15% to 20% seen once. This clonotype turned up a few times. The CDR3 is 15 residues long. V lost 2 bases, J lost 7 bases, and 6 bases stayed unmatched. Germline loops: CDR1 SGHTA, CDR2 FQGNSA. These data were also filed under a second study, of T cells expressing NK-cell markers. From that paper: The authors derived TCR beta repertoires from sorted CD3+CD56+NKG2C+, CD3+CD56+NKG2C- and CD3+CD56-NKG2C+ T cells. The eight sequenced donors comprised seven who were HCMV-seropositive and one who was seronegative.

Input material: PBMCs. The chain uses TRBV7-2 and TRBJ2-1, with TRBD2 matching over 9 bases. The clonotype originates from a woman under 30 in good health. CDR3 sequence reads: CASSLSGRPRNEQFF. CDR3 DNA sequence: TGTGCCAGCAGCTTAAGCGGGAGGCCGAGGAATGAGCAGTTCTTC.